The rows below give T cell receptor beta chains drawn from one sample of a study of cytomegalovirus exposure and HLA in healthy donors. The table came from immunoSEQ multiplex PCR; TCRdb's copy has only in-frame clones and leaves some out. The repertoire holds roughly 56,000 clones, with 90% to 95% as singletons. The sample comprised PBMCs. The receptor set was obtained from a woman aged 25 to 39 in good health and CMV-seronegative. CDR3s include the opening cysteine and the closing phenylalanine or tryptophan. The D gene is left open where the match is weak. Clone size is stated in some rows and not others, as once, few, many or a class when expanded.

clone_size | j_call | v_call | d_call | cdr3_nt | cdr3_aa
- | TRBJ1-1 | TRBV28 | - | TGTGCCAGCAGTTTAGCGCAGGGAAACCTTGAAGCTTTCTTT | CASSLAQGNLEAFF
once | TRBJ1-2 | TRBV11-2 | - | TGTGCCAGCACCTCTTCAGCTAACTATGGCTACACCTTC | CASTSSANYGYTF
- | TRBJ2-7 | TRBV19 | - | TGTGCCAGTAGTACCAGCTTGGGCCGGTACGAGCAGTACTTC | CASSTSLGRYEQYF
- | TRBJ2-1 | TRBV6-1 | TRBD2 | TGTGCCAGCAGTGCTTCGGGACTAGCGGTAATCTCCTACAATGAGCAGTTCTTC | CASSASGLAVISYNEQFF
few | TRBJ2-5 | TRBV25-1 | TRBD2 | TGTGCCAGCAGGACCGTGGGGGAGGGCCTGAGAGAGACCCAGTACTTC | CASRTVGEGLRETQYF
once | TRBJ2-7 | TRBV27 | - | TGTGCCAGCAGTTCTGGTGGGTGGGGGGGCGGCGAGCAGTACTTC | CASSSGGWGGGEQYF
- | TRBJ2-7 | TRBV5-4 | TRBD2 | TGTGCCAGCAGCTTGGTAGCGGGAGGCACCTACGAGCAGTACTTC | CASSLVAGGTYEQYF
- | TRBJ2-6 | TRBV30 | - | TGTGCCTGGAGTGTACTCTCTAGGGGGTCTGGGGCCAACGTCCTGACTTTC | CAWSVLSRGSGANVLTF
- | TRBJ2-2 | TRBV27 | TRBD2 | TGTGCCAGCAGTTCCGATCGACTAGCGGAGTTCGCGAACACCGGGGAGCTGTTTTTT | CASSSDRLAEFANTGELFF
- | TRBJ1-2 | TRBV7-8 | - | TGTGCCAGCAGCTTAGTCTTCAGGACTACTACTAACTATGGCTACACCTTC | CASSLVFRTTTNYGYTF
- | TRBJ1-5 | TRBV6-1 | - | TGTGCCAGCAGACACGGGACAATCAATCAGCCCCAGCATTTT | CASRHGTINQPQHF
- | TRBJ2-1 | TRBV15 | TRBD2 | TGTGCCACCAGCAGAGCTGGTAGCGGGAGTCCCTACAATGAGCAGTTCTTC | CATSRAGSGSPYNEQFF
- | TRBJ2-3 | TRBV7-6 | TRBD2 | TGTGCCAGCAGCCAGGGACTAGCGGGAGTTCCCACAGATACGCAGTATTTT | CASSQGLAGVPTDTQYF
- | TRBJ2-5 | TRBV5-4 | - | TGTGCCAGCAGCGCCGACAGGTTCGGGACCCAGTACTTC | CASSADRFGTQYF
- | TRBJ2-2 | TRBV4-2 | TRBD2 | TGTGCCAGCAGAGTGCCGGGACTAGCGGGAGTGAACACCGGGGAGCTGTTTTTT | CASRVPGLAGVNTGELFF
- | TRBJ1-2 | TRBV9 | TRBD1 | TGTGCCAGCAGCACCCGACAGGGCGGGTTTTATGGCTACACCTTC | CASSTRQGGFYGYTF
once | TRBJ2-1 | TRBV7-2 | - | TGTGCCAGCAGCTTAGCGCCGGAGTCAGAGCAGTTCTTC | CASSLAPESEQFF
- | TRBJ2-3 | TRBV10-1 | - | TGCGCCAGCAGTGAGAGGGGGTCAGATACGCAGTATTTT | CASSERGSDTQYF
- | TRBJ1-5 | TRBV28 | - | TGTGCCAGCAGCCTCCGGACAGCTTTGGGAAAAAATAGCAATCAGCCCCAGCATTTT | CASSLRTALGKNSNQPQHF
once | TRBJ2-7 | TRBV5-6 | - | TGTGCCAGCAGCTTGGCCACAGGGACCTACGAGCAGTACTTC | CASSLATGTYEQYF